The source of this T cell receptor beta chain is a study of tumor-infiltrating lymphocytes in primary liver carcinoma. Study-level points and caveats: Appearing in all five tumor regions was true of only about 7-24% of top clones. The overlap of tumor-adjacent and tumor-blood pairs was smaller than that of tumor region pairs.

There are many counts of this clonotype. The antigen remains undetermined. Germline CDR1 SEHNR, CDR2 FQNEAQ (reference sequence). This CDR3 contains 12 residues. V lost 1 base to trimming and J lost 9 bases, with 9 bases between them. Co-extraction of RNA and DNA was performed on about 20-33 mg of unsorted bulk tissue. The sampling covered five separate regions of each tumor. All tumor specimens exceeded 75% viable tumor cells. A constant-region primer primed TCR beta cDNA synthesis from roughly 520 ng of total RNA. Slightly modified ARM-PCR served as the procedure for the TCR beta libraries. These libraries came from three rounds of nested multiplex PCR. TRBV1-TRBV30 forward primers paired with a C-beta reverse primer were used in the first two PCR rounds, which ran approximately 10 cycles each. TCRdb recomputed calls from the multiplex PCR reads with MiXCR, one row per CDR3 protein. In the table there are 47,000 or so distinct CDR3 sequences, about 68% of which are singletons.

Sequencing was carried out using liver tumor tissue from sampling region 3. Subset: tumor region T3, left-lateral pole. The chain joins TRBV7-9 to TRBJ1-1, with a tentative D call TRBD1 (5 bases). The sequence was obtained from a man aged 40-49 years with primary liver carcinoma and hepatitis B virus infection. The CDR3 DNA sequence: TGTGCCAGCAGCTTAGTGGCAGGGAAAGCTTTCTTT. Protein sequence: CASSLVAGKAFF.